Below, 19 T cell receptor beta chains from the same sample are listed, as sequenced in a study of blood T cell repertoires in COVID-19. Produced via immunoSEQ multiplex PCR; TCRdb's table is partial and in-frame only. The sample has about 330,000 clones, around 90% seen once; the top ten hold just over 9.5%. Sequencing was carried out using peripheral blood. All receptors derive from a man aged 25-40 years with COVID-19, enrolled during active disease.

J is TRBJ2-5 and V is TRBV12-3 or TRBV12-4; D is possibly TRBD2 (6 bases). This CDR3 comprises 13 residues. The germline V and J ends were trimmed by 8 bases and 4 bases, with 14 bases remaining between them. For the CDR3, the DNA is TGTGCCAGCGGTCTGACTAGGACAGAGACCCAGTACTTC. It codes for CASGLTRTETQYF.

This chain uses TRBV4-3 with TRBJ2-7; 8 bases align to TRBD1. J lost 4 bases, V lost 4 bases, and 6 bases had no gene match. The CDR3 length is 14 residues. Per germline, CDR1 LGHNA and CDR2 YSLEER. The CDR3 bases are TGCGCCAGCAGCCCTGACAGGGGACTGTACGAGCAGTACTTC. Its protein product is CASSPDRGLYEQYF.

The CDR3 is CATSETTSRSGELFF. Here the CDR3 DNA reads TGTGCCACCAGTGAAACGACTAGTAGGTCCGGGGAGCTGTTTTTT. This chain joins TRBV24-1 and TRBJ2-2; TRBD2 might be the D (6 bases). The CDR3 loop spans 15 amino acids. CDR1 is KGHDR and CDR2 is SFDVKD in the germline V gene. V was clipped by 4 bases and J by 6 bases, with 14 bases between them.

The DNA of the CDR3 is TGTGCCAGCAGTGAAGCGCTTAGGCAGGAAGGAGAAAAACTGTTTTTT. Residues: CASSEALRQEGEKLFF. This chain connects TRBV2 to TRBJ1-4; D is unclear. The CDR3 consists of 16 residues. CDR1 is SNHLY, CDR2 FYNNEI, per germline. Trimming took 0 bases from V and 8 from J, leaving 16 bases between them.

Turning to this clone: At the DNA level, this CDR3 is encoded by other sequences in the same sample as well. DNA for the CDR3: TGTGCCTGGAGTGTAGGGACAGGGTCCTACGAGCAGTACTTC. It is translated as CAWSVGTGSYEQYF. The chain combines TRBV30 with TRBJ2-7, with 9 bases fitting TRBD1. V was pared by 0 bases and J by 1 base, with 1 base of the junction left unmatched. The CDR3 extends over 14 amino acids. The V gene's germline CDR1 is GTSNPN and CDR2 SVGIG (reference sequence).

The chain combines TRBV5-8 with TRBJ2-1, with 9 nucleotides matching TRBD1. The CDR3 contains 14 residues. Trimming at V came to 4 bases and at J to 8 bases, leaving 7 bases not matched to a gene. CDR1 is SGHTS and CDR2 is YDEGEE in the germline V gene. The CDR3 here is CASSLRDRAHEQFF. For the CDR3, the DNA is TGTGCCAGCAGCCTCCGGGACAGGGCCCATGAGCAGTTCTTC.

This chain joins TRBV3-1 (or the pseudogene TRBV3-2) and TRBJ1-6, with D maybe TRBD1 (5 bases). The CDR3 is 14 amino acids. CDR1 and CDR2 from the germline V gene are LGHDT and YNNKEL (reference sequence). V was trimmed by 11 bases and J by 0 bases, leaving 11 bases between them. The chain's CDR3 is CAARGSSYNSPLHF. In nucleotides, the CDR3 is TGTGCCGCCCGGGGGAGCTCCTATAATTCACCCCTCCACTTT.

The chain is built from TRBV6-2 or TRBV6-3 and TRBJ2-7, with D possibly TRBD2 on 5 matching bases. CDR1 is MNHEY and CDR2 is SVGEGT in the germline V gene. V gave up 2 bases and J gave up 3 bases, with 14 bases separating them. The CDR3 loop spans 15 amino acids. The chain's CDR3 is CASSYLRTSYYEQYF. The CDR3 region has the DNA TGTGCCAGCAGTTACCTCCGGACTTCGTACTACGAGCAGTACTTC.

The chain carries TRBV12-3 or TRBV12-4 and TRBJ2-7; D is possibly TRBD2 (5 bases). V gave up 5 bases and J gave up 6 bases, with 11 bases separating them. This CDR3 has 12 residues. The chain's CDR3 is CASSRRRSEQYF. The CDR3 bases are TGTGCCAGCAGTAGGCGGAGGAGCGAGCAGTACTTC.

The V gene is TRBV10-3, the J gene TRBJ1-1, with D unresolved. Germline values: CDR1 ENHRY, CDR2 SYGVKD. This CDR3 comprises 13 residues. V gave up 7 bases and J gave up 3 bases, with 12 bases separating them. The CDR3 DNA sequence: TGTGCCATCATTCGAGACACTTACACTGAAGCTTTCTTT. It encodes CAIIRDTYTEAFF.

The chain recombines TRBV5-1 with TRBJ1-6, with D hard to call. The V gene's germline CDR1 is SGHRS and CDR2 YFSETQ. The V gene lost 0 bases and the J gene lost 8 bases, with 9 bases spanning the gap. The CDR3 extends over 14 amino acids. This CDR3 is CASSLGEPHSPLHF. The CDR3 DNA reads TGCGCCAGCAGCTTGGGGGAGCCGCATTCACCCCTCCACTTT.

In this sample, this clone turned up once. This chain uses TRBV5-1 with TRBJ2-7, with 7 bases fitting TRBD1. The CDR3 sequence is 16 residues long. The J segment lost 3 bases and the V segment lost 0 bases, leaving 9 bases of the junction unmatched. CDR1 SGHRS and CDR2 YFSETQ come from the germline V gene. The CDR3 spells CASSLEGLRQGYEQYF. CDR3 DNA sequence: TGCGCCAGCAGCTTGGAAGGTCTGAGACAGGGCTACGAGCAGTACTTC.

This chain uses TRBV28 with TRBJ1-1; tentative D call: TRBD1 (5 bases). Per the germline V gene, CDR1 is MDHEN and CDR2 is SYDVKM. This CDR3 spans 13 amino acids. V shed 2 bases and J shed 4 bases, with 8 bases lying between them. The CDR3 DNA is TGTGCCAGCAGTTTACACAGGTTCACTGAAGCTTTCTTT. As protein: CASSLHRFTEAFF.

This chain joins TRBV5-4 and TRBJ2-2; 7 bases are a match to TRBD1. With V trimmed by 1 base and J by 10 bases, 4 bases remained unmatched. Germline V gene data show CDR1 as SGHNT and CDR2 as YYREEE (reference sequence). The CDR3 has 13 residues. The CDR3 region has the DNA TGTGCCAGCAGCTTGCCGACAGGGTCGGAGCTGTTTTTT. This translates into CASSLPTGSELFF.

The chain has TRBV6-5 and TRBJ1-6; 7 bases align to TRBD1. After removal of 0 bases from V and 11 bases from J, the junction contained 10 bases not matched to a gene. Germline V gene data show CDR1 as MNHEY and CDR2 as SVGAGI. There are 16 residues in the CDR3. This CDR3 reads CASSYSGTVRRAPLHF. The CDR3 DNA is TGTGCCAGCAGTTACTCTGGGACAGTGAGGAGGGCACCCCTCCACTTT.

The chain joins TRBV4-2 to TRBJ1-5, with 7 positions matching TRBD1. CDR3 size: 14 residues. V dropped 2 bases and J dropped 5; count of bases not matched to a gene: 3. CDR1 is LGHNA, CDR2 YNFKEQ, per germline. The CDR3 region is CASSQNRGDQPQHF. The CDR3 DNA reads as TGTGCCAGCAGCCAAAACAGGGGAGATCAGCCCCAGCATTTT.

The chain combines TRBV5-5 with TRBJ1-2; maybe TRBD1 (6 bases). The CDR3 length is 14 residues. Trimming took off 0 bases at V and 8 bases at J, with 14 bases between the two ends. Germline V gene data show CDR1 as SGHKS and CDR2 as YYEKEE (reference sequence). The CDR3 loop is CASSLGQELRGYTF. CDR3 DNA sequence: TGTGCCAGCAGCTTGGGACAGGAACTCCGAGGCTACACCTTC.

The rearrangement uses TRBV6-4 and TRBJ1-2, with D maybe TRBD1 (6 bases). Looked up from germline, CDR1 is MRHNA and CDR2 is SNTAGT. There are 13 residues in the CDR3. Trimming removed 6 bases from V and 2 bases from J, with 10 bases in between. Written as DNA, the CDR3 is TGTGCCAGCAGCACCGGGACAAACTATGGCTACACCTTC. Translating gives CASSTGTNYGYTF.

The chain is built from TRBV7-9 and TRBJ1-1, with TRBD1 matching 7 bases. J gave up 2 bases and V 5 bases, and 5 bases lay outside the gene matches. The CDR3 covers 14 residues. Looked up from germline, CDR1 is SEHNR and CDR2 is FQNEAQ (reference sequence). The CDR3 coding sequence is TGTGCCAGCAGCACCCAGGGGGTTAACACTGAAGCTTTCTTT. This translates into CASSTQGVNTEAFF.